Following are 2 T cell receptor beta chains from one sample sequenced in a study of early T cells in non-severe SARS-CoV-2 infection (dated by TCRdb to the early 2020s). The method was 5' RACE. TCRdb lists the instrument as NextSeq 500. The raw public reads went through TCRdb reprocessing: fastp at Q25, MiXCR clone calling, in-frame beta chains kept. Identical CDR3 proteins give one entry, which carries the most common genes and DNA. For this sample the table gives 98,000 or so distinct CDR3 sequences, of which 12% were detected only once. The ten largest clones capture around 3.1% of the sample. Source material: whole blood. The receptors here all came from an adult who was a healthcare worker with PCR-confirmed SARS-CoV-2 infection or an uninfected control (not recorded which).

The table lists this clonotype with a few counts. The genes are TRBV28 and TRBJ2-1; weak D call: TRBD2 (5 bases). This CDR3 region has 12 residues. Germline loops: CDR1 MDHEN, CDR2 SYDVKM. The CDR3 sequence is CGSGSSYNEQFF. In DNA, the CDR3 is TGTGGGAGTGGGAGCTCCTACAATGAGCAGTTCTTC.

This clonotype was observed at least ten times. V usage is TRBV15 and J usage is TRBJ1-1; D call uncertain. Germline V gives CDR1 LNHNV, CDR2 YYDKDF (reference sequence). The CDR3 contains 12 residues. Trimming took 0 bases from V and 7 from J, leaving 6 bases between them. This chain's CDR3 is CATSRDGHEAFF. CDR3 nucleotides: TGTGCCACCAGCAGAGATGGTCATGAAGCTTTCTTT.